The clone carrying this T cell receptor beta chain appeared a few times. Its antigen remains unknown. Germline V lookup: CDR1 SNHLY, CDR2 FYNNEI. The J segment lost 13 bases and the V segment lost 6 bases, leaving 3 bases of the junction unmatched. The CDR3 contains 12 residues. This entry belongs to a study of shared clonotypes between healthy human individuals. Study results and caveats: For naive CD4 cells, roughly 5.5% of clonotypes were shared across a handful of donors.

Execution of the assay was at deep level. Some clones are missing from TCRdb's copy, which holds only in-frame ones; the method was immunoSEQ multiplex PCR. The table lists 2 million to 2.5 million clones, around 92% of them singletons. Sequencing used naive CD4+ T cells from PBMCs. As to subset: CD45RA+ positively selected. This sequence was found in a man younger than 35 in good health. Some clones in this sample may be carry-over from other donors' samples. The chain has TRBV2 and TRBJ2-1, with 13 bases that match TRBD2. Here the CDR3 DNA reads TGTGCCAGCAGCGGACTAGCGGGAGATCAGTTCTTC. It is translated as CASSGLAGDQFF.